One sample yielded the 25 T cell receptor beta chains listed below, sequenced in a study of T cell responses to AZD1222 COVID-19 vaccine. Method: immunoSEQ multiplex PCR; TCRdb's copy keeps in-frame clones and lacks some. The sample shows 95,000 to 100,000 clones, just over 90% of them seen only once. Sample: peripheral blood, taken 28 days after the second AZD1222 dose. Source of these receptors: an adult who received the AZD1222 COVID-19 vaccine.

The V call is TRBV5-4, the J call TRBJ1-3, with D unclear. CDR1 and CDR2 from the germline V gene are SGHNT and YYREEE (reference sequence). The CDR3 sequence is 16 residues long. Trimming cost V 0 bases and J 0 bases, with 10 bases left between them. DNA for the CDR3: TGTGCCAGCAGCTTGGCCAACCGGAACTCTGGAAACACCATATATTTT. Protein product: CASSLANRNSGNTIYF.

J is TRBJ2-5 and V is TRBV4-1; 7 positions match TRBD1. CDR1 is MGHRA, CDR2 YSYEKL, per germline. This CDR3 spans 18 amino acids. The trim removed 1 base at V and 2 bases at J, leaving 13 bases unmatched. The CDR3 DNA sequence: TGCGCCAGCAGCCAAGTTCGCTTCGGGGACAGCAGACAAGAGACCCAGTACTTC. This sequence encodes CASSQVRFGDSRQETQYF.

Written as DNA, the CDR3 is TGCGCCAGCAGCCGAGATCCAGGGCCGGGTGAAAAACTGTTTTTT. Its protein product is CASSRDPGPGEKLFF. This chain joins TRBV5-1 and TRBJ1-4, with D perhaps matching TRBD1 (5 bases). This CDR3 contains 15 residues. Germline V gene lookup returns CDR1 SGHRS and CDR2 YFSETQ. V was trimmed by 4 bases and J by 7 bases, leaving 17 bases between them.

The chain links TRBV7-2 to TRBJ2-2, with D tentatively TRBD1 or TRBD2 (5 bases each). The germline V gene has CDR1 SGHTA and CDR2 FQGNSA. The CDR3 contains 16 residues. The ends were cut back, 5 bases at V and 4 bases at J, with 17 bases in the middle. The CDR3 reads CASSPGPSRGTGELFF. CDR3 in DNA: TGTGCCAGCAGCCCGGGGCCTAGCCGAGGCACCGGGGAGCTGTTTTTT.

This clone is a singleton in its sample. V gene TRBV2 combines with J gene TRBJ1-6; 7 bases line up with TRBD1. The CDR3 extends over 14 amino acids. Trimming took 7 bases from V and 1 from J; bases not matched to a gene: 1. Germline lookup yields CDR1 SNHLY and CDR2 FYNNEI. The CDR3, as DNA: TGTGCCAGCAAGGGGGCTTCCTATAATTCACCCCTCCACTTT. Its translation is CASKGASYNSPLHF. The complete variable domain, with remaining parts taken from reference TRBV2 and TRBJ1-6, reads EPEVTQTPSHQVTQMGQEVILRCVPISNHLYFYWYRQILGQKVEFLVSFYNNEISEKSEIFDDQFSVERPDGSNFTLKIRSTKLEDSAMYFCASKGASYNSPLHFGNGTRLTVT.

The rearrangement joins TRBV5-5 to TRBJ1-1, with unresolved D. This CDR3 region has 14 residues. Germline V gene data show CDR1 as SGHKS and CDR2 as YYEKEE (reference sequence). V shed 7 bases and J shed 0 bases, with 13 bases lying between them. The CDR3 bases are TGTGCCAGCCTTTCTCGGGCAATGAACACTGAAGCTTTCTTT. Protein sequence: CASLSRAMNTEAFF.

The chain carries TRBV5-4 and TRBJ1-1, with 7 nucleotides matching TRBD1. The germline CDR1 and CDR2 sequences are SGHNT and YYREEE (reference sequence). The trim removed 4 bases at V and 0 bases at J, leaving 12 bases unmatched. This CDR3 is built from 17 residues. CDR3 nucleotides: TGTGCCAGCAGCCCGCGACAGGGAGACCCCCTGAACACTGAAGCTTTCTTT. Its translation is CASSPRQGDPLNTEAFF.

The rearrangement links TRBV2 to TRBJ2-5, with a weak D call TRBD2 (5 bases). In germline, CDR1 is SNHLY, CDR2 FYNNEI. CDR3 length: 14 amino acids. The V end lost 0 bases, the J end lost 7 bases, and 12 bases lay between the germline ends. CDR3 coding DNA: TGTGCCAGCAGTGAAGCGCTTTCCGGAGGGACCCAGTACTTC. Translated, it gives CASSEALSGGTQYF.

V and J are TRBV28 and TRBJ2-7; D could derive from TRBD1 or TRBD2 (5 bases each). V gave up 6 bases and J gave up 8 bases, with 23 bases separating them. There are 15 residues in the CDR3. CDR1 and CDR2 from the germline V gene are MDHEN and SYDVKM. The chain's CDR3 is CASRRTGAGAGKQYF. Here the CDR3 DNA reads TGTGCCAGCAGGCGAACCGGGGCCGGGGCGGGTAAGCAGTACTTC.

J is TRBJ2-7 and V is TRBV19; 9 bases agree with TRBD1. The trim removed 3 bases at V and 7 bases at J, leaving 10 bases unmatched. Germline V gene sequence: CDR1 LNHDA, CDR2 SQIVND (reference sequence). The length of the CDR3 is 15 residues. The CDR3 DNA is TGTGCCAGTAGTATTACCGGGACAGGGAGGTTTGAGCAGTACTTC. Translation: CASSITGTGRFEQYF.

The chain recombines TRBV18 with TRBJ2-5; 8 bases agree with TRBD1. Trimming took 5 bases from V and 3 from J; bases not matched to a gene: 11. The V gene's germline CDR1 is KGHSH and CDR2 LQKENI. The CDR3 has 16 residues. As DNA, the CDR3 is TGTGCCAGCTCATCATATTCGACAGGGGATAAAGAGACCCAGTACTTC. The encoded protein is CASSSYSTGDKETQYF.

This chain links TRBV28 with TRBJ2-1; TRBD1 is a possible D gene (7 bases). V lost 7 bases, J lost 6 bases, and 13 bases lay in between. CDR1 is MDHEN, CDR2 SYDVKM, per germline. The CDR3 runs to 13 residues. The CDR3 bases are TGTGCCAGCAAGCAGGGGGGACGCAATGAGCAGTTCTTC. This sequence encodes CASKQGGRNEQFF.

This sequence joins TRBV7-8 and TRBJ2-7; D may be TRBD1 (6 bases). The V end lost 3 bases, the J end lost 5 bases, and 8 bases lay between the germline ends. The germline V gene encodes CDR1 SGHVS and CDR2 FQNEAQ. The CDR3 length is 12 residues. CDR3 sequence reads: CASSFPGDEQYF. CDR3 DNA: TGTGCCAGCAGCTTCCCAGGGGACGAGCAGTACTTC.

The gene calls are TRBV23-1 and TRBJ1-4; D unresolved. TRBV23-1 is an ORF for which the function is uncertain. The CDR3 has 12 residues. V lost 4 bases and J lost 8, with 8 bases in between. The CDR3 loop is CASSRTGEKLFF. CDR3 DNA sequence: TGCGCCAGCAGTCGGACTGGGGAAAAACTGTTTTTT.

The chain links TRBV10-3 to TRBJ1-6; TRBD1 might be the D (6 bases). Trimming stripped 3 bases from V and 5 bases from J, with 8 bases between. The germline CDR1 and CDR2 sequences are ENHRY and SYGVKD. CDR3 size: 14 residues. This CDR3 is CAISDQGNNSPLHF. The DNA for the CDR3 is TGTGCCATCAGTGATCAGGGGAATAATTCACCCCTCCACTTT.

V is TRBV9 and J is TRBJ2-7, with 10 bases lining up with TRBD2. The V gene's germline CDR1 is SGDLS and CDR2 YYNGEE. This CDR3 has 16 amino acids. Trimming removed 1 base from V and 1 base from J; junction bases left unmatched: 5. The CDR3 bases are TGTGCCAGCAGCGTATCGTCTAGCGGGAGTTCCTACGAGCAGTACTTC. This codes for CASSVSSSGSSYEQYF.

A note on this clone: In the same sample, other DNA sequences code for this CDR3. The chain uses TRBV7-2 and TRBJ1-4; perhaps TRBD1 as D (6 bases). The CDR3 runs to 14 residues. Trimming left V 2 bases short and J 5 bases short, with 9 bases between. Germline V lookup: CDR1 SGHTA, CDR2 FQGNSA. The CDR3 protein is CASSLWQGNEKLFF. CDR3 nucleotide sequence: TGTGCCAGCAGCTTATGGCAGGGGAATGAAAAACTGTTTTTT.

The V gene is TRBV19, the J gene TRBJ2-7; TRBD1 matches at 9 bases. This CDR3 is built from 21 residues. Germline-derived CDR1 and CDR2 are LNHDA and SQIVND (reference sequence). After removal of 0 bases from V and 3 bases from J, the junction contained 21 bases not matched to a gene. CDR3 sequence (DNA): TGTGCCAGTAGTATAGATCTTAGGTGGACAGGGGATTCGGGACAACGCTACGAGCAGTACTTC. It translates to CASSIDLRWTGDSGQRYEQYF.

This chain connects TRBV6-5 to TRBJ1-1; a possible D gene is TRBD1 (5 bases). With 4 bases removed from V and 2 bases from J, the gap between germline ends came to 17 bases. CDR3 length: 16 residues. CDR1 and CDR2 (germline): MNHEY, SVGAGI. DNA of the CDR3: TGTGCCAGCAGTTGGGGCCTTAACCGGGAAAACACTGAAGCTTTCTTT. Protein product: CASSWGLNRENTEAFF.

The chain links TRBV7-9 to TRBJ2-7; a possible D gene is TRBD1 (6 bases). There are 14 residues in the CDR3. In germline, CDR1 is SEHNR, CDR2 FQNEAQ (reference sequence). V lost 2 bases and J lost 2, with 10 bases in between. DNA of the CDR3: TGTGCCAGCAGCTTAATTGGACAGACCTACGAGCAGTACTTC. This translates into CASSLIGQTYEQYF.

The genes are TRBV27 and TRBJ2-5; D may be TRBD1 (6 bases). Between the trimmed V and J ends, which lost 5 bases and 8 bases, there was a span of 18 bases. In germline, CDR1 is MNHEY, CDR2 SMNVEV (reference sequence). The CDR3 length is 14 residues. This CDR3 is CASSPTRGGLTQYF. The CDR3 DNA sequence: TGTGCCAGCAGTCCTACCCGAGGGGGTTTAACCCAGTACTTC.

The chain is built from TRBV7-2 and TRBJ2-7; TRBD2 might be the D (6 bases). Per germline, CDR1 SGHTA and CDR2 FQGNSA. V was trimmed by 5 bases and J by 9 bases, leaving 29 bases between them. This CDR3 is 17 amino acids long. The CDR3 DNA reads as TGTGCCAGCAGCCCTCTTAGGGGACCCGCGGGACCCAAGAGGCAGTACTTC. Translation gives CASSPLRGPAGPKRQYF.

The chain links TRBV15 to TRBJ2-1; perhaps TRBD2 as D (7 bases). The CDR3 runs to 15 residues. V was cut by 8 bases and J by 3 bases, with 17 bases left in between. CDR1 is LNHNV, CDR2 YYDKDF, per germline (reference sequence). The CDR3 DNA follows: TGTGCCACCGGGGGCGGGAGCGGCTACTACAATGAGCAGTTCTTC. This codes for CATGGGSGYYNEQFF.

This clone came up a few times. The chain is built from TRBV5-1 and TRBJ2-1; D may be TRBD1 or TRBD2 (5 bases each). The CDR3 spans 15 residues. The V and J ends lost 1 base and 2 bases respectively, with 10 bases between them. From germline, CDR1 is SGHRS and CDR2 YFSETQ. The CDR3 protein is CASSLTGTTYNEQFF. In nucleotides, the CDR3 is TGCGCCAGCAGCTTGACGGGGACGACCTACAATGAGCAGTTCTTC.

This chain connects TRBV28 to TRBJ1-5, with 10 bases that match TRBD1. The CDR3 is 14 amino acids. V shed 6 bases, J shed 9 bases, and the junction held 8 bases outside the gene matches. The germline V gene encodes CDR1 MDHEN and CDR2 SYDVKM. The CDR3 spells CASSQDRGGSPQHF. The CDR3 nucleotides are TGTGCCAGCAGCCAGGACAGGGGGGGCTCGCCCCAGCATTTT.